These T cell receptor beta chains were read from a single sample in a study of T cell responses to AZD1222 COVID-19 vaccine. The method was immunoSEQ multiplex PCR; TCRdb's version includes in-frame clones alone and lacks a portion of them. Of tens of thousands of clones in the sample, roughly 87% were seen once. Sequenced here: peripheral blood, sampled 28 days after the second AZD1222 dose. The receptors shown here come from an adult who received the AZD1222 COVID-19 vaccine. Each CDR3 is given with its conserved first and last residue. D genes are given only for firm matches. The listing skips clone size in some rows; elsewhere it reads once, few, many or a size class.

CDR3 protein | CDR3 DNA | V gene | clone size | D gene | J gene
CAIRTGVADTQYF | TGTGCCATCAGGACAGGGGTAGCAGATACGCAGTATTTT | TRBV10-3 | few | TRBD1 | TRBJ2-3
CAIRGREAETQYF | TGTGCCATCAGGGGACGGGAGGCAGAGACCCAGTACTTC | TRBV10-3 | - | TRBD2 | TRBJ2-5
CATSARGGTEAFF | TGTGCCACCAGTGCGAGGGGAGGCACTGAAGCTTTCTTT | TRBV24-1 | - | - | TRBJ1-1
CASSLRQGSASPLHF | TGCGCCAGCAGCCTCAGACAGGGGTCGGCTTCACCCCTCCACTTT | TRBV5-1 | - | TRBD1 | TRBJ1-6
CASSPRQFQNEKLFF | TGTGCCAGCAGCCCCCGACAGTTTCAGAATGAAAAACTGTTTTTT | TRBV11-2 | - | - | TRBJ1-4
CASSLGLRETQYF | TGTGCCAGCAGCTTAGGGCTGCGAGAGACCCAGTACTTC | TRBV11-2 | - | - | TRBJ2-5
CASSLGTGKNTEAFF | TGTGCCAGCAGCTTGGGTACAGGGAAGAACACTGAAGCTTTCTTT | TRBV13 | - | - | TRBJ1-1
CASSEAGGRAEAFF | TGTGCCAGCAGTGAAGCAGGGGGCAGGGCTGAAGCTTTCTTT | TRBV2 | once | TRBD1 | TRBJ1-1
CASTLGGALEKLFF | TGTGCCAGCACCCTGGGGGGGGCTCTTGAAAAACTGTTTTTT | TRBV6-5 | - | - | TRBJ1-4
CASSQASGVAYEQYF | TGTGCCAGCAGCCAAGCTAGCGGGGTCGCCTACGAGCAGTACTTC | TRBV4-2 | - | TRBD2 | TRBJ2-7
CASSRSAGTQYF | TGTGCCAGCAGTAGGTCAGCTGGTACGCAGTATTTT | TRBV12-3/TRBV12-4 | once | - | TRBJ2-3
CATSRGDRVGTEAFF | TGTGCCACCAGCAGGGGGGACAGGGTAGGAACTGAAGCTTTCTTT | TRBV15 | - | TRBD1 | TRBJ1-1
CASSDRVMGNTIYF | TGCGCCAGCAGCGACAGGGTAATGGGAAACACCATATATTTT | TRBV4-3 | - | TRBD1 | TRBJ1-3
CASSHNRRQGGQETQYF | TGTGCCAGCAGCCACAATCGACGACAGGGAGGTCAAGAGACCCAGTACTTC | TRBV3-1/TRBV3-2 | - | - | TRBJ2-5
CASSFPPGRGTDTQYF | TGCGCCAGCAGCTTCCCCCCGGGACGCGGGACGGATACGCAGTATTTT | TRBV5-1 | - | - | TRBJ2-3
CSVRTGDGYTF | TGCAGCGTTAGGACAGGGGATGGCTACACCTTC | TRBV29-1 | - | TRBD1 | TRBJ1-2
CASSRHHSLNTGELFF | TGTGCCAGCAGCCGACATCACAGCCTGAACACCGGGGAGCTGTTTTTT | TRBV11-2 | - | - | TRBJ2-2
CASSQVGYTGELFF | TGTGCCAGCAGCCAAGTAGGGTACACCGGGGAGCTGTTTTTT | TRBV4-2 | - | - | TRBJ2-2
CASSQTRPGTTYEQYF | TGTGCCAGCAGCCAGACTCGCCCAGGGACAACCTACGAGCAGTACTTC | TRBV3-1/TRBV3-2 | - | - | TRBJ2-7
CASSATGVGTEAFF | TGTGCCAGCAGCGCGACAGGGGTAGGCACTGAAGCTTTCTTT | TRBV9 | - | TRBD1 | TRBJ1-1
CASSWGQRGYEQYF | TGTGCCAGCAGCTGGGGACAGCGGGGTTACGAGCAGTACTTC | TRBV7-9 | - | - | TRBJ2-7
CASSPTGGNTIYF | TGTGCCAGCAGCCCCACAGGGGGGAACACCATATATTTT | TRBV21-1 | - | - | TRBJ1-3
CASSFGRLAGAGELFF | TGTGCCAGCAGCTTTGGTCGACTAGCGGGGGCCGGGGAGCTGTTTTTT | TRBV7-3 | - | TRBD2 | TRBJ2-2
CAIRKSRDTPFLFF | TGTGCCATCAGGAAGTCCCGGGACACCCCCTTCCTGTTCTTC | TRBV10-3 | once | - | TRBJ2-1
CASSQGGQTGEAFF | TGTGCCAGCAGCCAAGGGGGACAGACAGGGGAAGCTTTCTTT | TRBV7-9 | - | TRBD1 | TRBJ1-1
CASSHTADTQYF | TGTGCCAGCAGCCACACGGCAGATACGCAGTATTTT | TRBV7-2 | - | - | TRBJ2-3
CASSPLQGRESSSYEQYF | TGTGCCAGCAGCCCCCTACAGGGAAGAGAATCCAGCTCCTACGAGCAGTACTTC | TRBV13 | few | - | TRBJ2-7
CASSLGTGPGGGNTIYF | TGCGCCAGCAGCTTGGGTACAGGCCCTGGAGGGGGAAACACCATATATTTT | TRBV5-1 | - | - | TRBJ1-3
CASRNNEYKNSPLHF | TGTGCCAGCAGAAATAACGAATATAAAAATTCACCCCTCCACTTT | TRBV6-5 | - | - | TRBJ1-6
CASSLDLGTTEAFF | TGTGCCAGCAGCTTGGATCTGGGAACAACTGAAGCTTTCTTT | TRBV5-6 | once | - | TRBJ1-1
CASSLAGGGQGGYTF | TGTGCCAGCAGCTTAGCGGGAGGGGGCCAGGGTGGCTACACCTTC | TRBV7-2 | - | TRBD1 | TRBJ1-2
CASSWRVLLEAFF | TGTGCCAGCAGCTGGCGGGTACTCCTTGAAGCTTTCTTT | TRBV5-7 | - | - | TRBJ1-1
CASSGGQGHGYTF | TGTGCCAGCAGCGGCGGACAGGGCCATGGCTACACCTTC | TRBV7-6 | - | TRBD1 | TRBJ1-2
CASSPPAWTVNTEAFF | TGTGCCAGTAGTCCCCCAGCATGGACGGTCAACACTGAAGCTTTCTTT | TRBV19 | - | - | TRBJ1-1
CASSQGRWPFF | TGTGCCAGCAGCCAAGGGCGATGGCCTTTCTTT | TRBV3-1/TRBV3-2 | - | - | TRBJ1-1
CASSLTTSWSSYNEQFF | TGTGCCAGCAGCTTAACCACTAGCTGGAGCTCCTACAATGAGCAGTTCTTC | TRBV5-6 | - | - | TRBJ2-1
CATSVGTSVQETQYF | TGTGCCACCAGTGTCGGGACTAGCGTGCAAGAGACCCAGTACTTC | TRBV24-1 | - | TRBD2 | TRBJ2-5
CASSLFGNTIYF | TGTGCCAGCAGCTTGTTCGGAAACACCATATATTTT | TRBV5-6 | - | - | TRBJ1-3
CASSLEQRNTEAFF | TGTGCCAGCAGCTTGGAACAGAGAAACACTGAAGCTTTCTTT | TRBV5-4 | - | - | TRBJ1-1
CASSLTPSGGAVGTQYF | TGTGCCAGCAGCTTAACTCCTAGCGGGGGGGCTGTTGGTACGCAGTATTTT | TRBV7-3 | once | TRBD2 | TRBJ2-3
CATSRDKRDIQYF | TGTGCCACCTCCCGGGACAAAAGGGACATTCAGTACTTC | TRBV19 | - | - | TRBJ2-4
CASFGQFSNQPQHF | TGTGCCAGTTTCGGACAGTTTAGCAATCAGCCCCAGCATTTT | TRBV19 | - | - | TRBJ1-5
CASSESVLAGLGTDTQYF | TGTGCCAGCAGTGAATCCGTACTAGCGGGGTTGGGCACAGATACGCAGTATTTT | TRBV2 | - | TRBD2 | TRBJ2-3
CASFIWGGRTEAFF | TGTGCCAGCTTTATCTGGGGGGGGCGGACTGAAGCTTTCTTT | TRBV28 | - | - | TRBJ1-1
CASRASDSSGNTIYF | TGTGCCAGCAGGGCCTCGGACAGCTCTGGAAACACCATATATTTT | TRBV2 | - | - | TRBJ1-3
CASSLESGNTEAFF | TGTGCCAGCAGCTTGGAATCCGGGAACACTGAAGCTTTCTTT | TRBV5-4 | - | - | TRBJ1-1
CASSAGGTAKNIQYF | TGTGCCAGCTCGGCGGGGGGCACGGCCAAAAACATTCAGTACTTC | TRBV9 | once | TRBD2 | TRBJ2-4
CASSVSRRSYNEQFF | TGTGCCAGCAGCGTATCCCGACGCTCCTACAATGAGCAGTTCTTC | TRBV9 | - | - | TRBJ2-1
CASSFDRYSYEQYF | TGTGCCAGCAGCTTCGACAGGTACTCCTACGAGCAGTACTTC | TRBV7-2 | - | - | TRBJ2-7
CASSLGGNSYEQYF | TGTGCCAGCAGCTTAGGTGGCAACTCCTACGAGCAGTACTTC | TRBV11-3 | - | - | TRBJ2-7
CASSPLAGGSYEQYF | TGTGCCAGCAGCCCACTAGCGGGGGGGTCCTACGAGCAGTACTTC | TRBV7-6 | - | TRBD2 | TRBJ2-7
CASSRKDTQYF | TGTGCCAGTAGTCGCAAGGATACGCAGTATTTT | TRBV19 | - | - | TRBJ2-3
CASSIDGGLQGAQHF | TGTGCCAGTAGTATAGATGGGGGCTTACAGGGAGCCCAGCATTTT | TRBV19 | few | - | TRBJ1-5
CASSQDPGQLSGNTIYF | TGTGCCAGCAGCCAAGATCCCGGACAACTCTCTGGAAACACCATATATTTT | TRBV4-2 | - | - | TRBJ1-3
CASSQGGSGDYNEQFF | TGTGCCAGCAGCCAAGGTGGTAGCGGCGATTACAATGAGCAGTTCTTC | TRBV4-2 | once | - | TRBJ2-1